The next 13 T cell receptor beta chains were all read from a single sample in a study of blood T cell repertoires in COVID-19. Sequenced by immunoSEQ multiplex PCR; TCRdb stores in-frame clones only, minus some. The sample lists tens of thousands of clones, over 85% occurring once. The sample comprised peripheral blood. Receptors were obtained from a man between 65 and 79 years old with active COVID-19.

V usage is TRBV5-1 and J usage is TRBJ2-3, with a possible D match to TRBD2 (6 bases). Germline V gene sequence: CDR1 SGHRS, CDR2 YFSETQ. This CDR3 has 15 amino acids. V was shortened by 4 bases and J by 2 bases, with 14 bases between the two germline ends. CDR3 region: CASSLGGKPTDTQYF. The CDR3 DNA reads as TGCGCCAGCAGCCTGGGCGGGAAACCCACAGATACGCAGTATTTT.

V gene TRBV7-9 combines with J gene TRBJ2-5; TRBD1 agrees at 10 bases. The CDR3 runs 15 residues. Germline-derived CDR1 and CDR2 are SEHNR and FQNEAQ (reference sequence). Germline trimming cut 1 base from V and 5 bases from J; bases unmatched to any gene: 4. The CDR3, as DNA: TGTGCCAGCAGCTTAGTGAGACAGGGGGCGGAGACCCAGTACTTC. It specifies CASSLVRQGAETQYF.

CDR3 bases: TGTGCCAGCAGTTTGCCCCTTTCGGACATTCAGTACTTC. This translates into CASSLPLSDIQYF. V usage is TRBV12-3 or TRBV12-4 and J usage is TRBJ2-4; unclear D gene. The CDR3 sequence is 13 residues long. Between the trimmed V and J ends, which lost 3 bases and 8 bases, there was a span of 11 bases.

The chain recombines TRBV6-2 or TRBV6-3 with TRBJ2-3; TRBD1 aligns across 9 bases. This CDR3 comprises 19 residues. V lost 2 bases and J lost 0; bases outside the gene matches: 12. CDR1 and CDR2 (germline): MNHEY, SVGEGT. The CDR3 region is CASSYPRTGVGTSTDTQYF. As DNA, the CDR3 is TGTGCCAGCAGTTACCCAAGGACAGGGGTTGGGACTAGCACAGATACGCAGTATTTT.

This clone was counted between two and nine times. The V call is TRBV5-4, the J call TRBJ1-6; perhaps TRBD1 as D (6 bases). The V end lost 3 bases, the J end lost 6 bases, and 16 bases lay between the germline ends. Germline V gene data show CDR1 as SGHNT and CDR2 as YYREEE (reference sequence). The CDR3 has 16 residues. The CDR3 DNA reads TGTGCCAGCAGCTCCGCGCTCAGGGGCTCTAATTCACCCCTCCACTTT. It specifies CASSSALRGSNSPLHF.

CDR3 residues: CASSVSGGAHNEQFF. The CDR3 DNA sequence: TGTGCCAGCAGCGTCAGCGGGGGGGCCCACAATGAGCAGTTCTTC. This chain uses TRBV9 with TRBJ2-1; 10 nucleotides agree with TRBD2. CDR1 SGDLS and CDR2 YYNGEE come from the germline V gene. The CDR3 covers 15 residues. V gave up 2 bases and J gave up 5 bases; unmatched junction bases: 4.

This clone was counted a single time. The chain combines TRBV4-1 with TRBJ2-3; TRBD2 is a possible D gene (6 bases). CDR1 is MGHRA and CDR2 is YSYEKL in the germline V gene. CDR3 length: 14 residues. V was trimmed by 4 bases and J by 8 bases, leaving 16 bases between them. CDR3: CASSPVGAGGTQYF. The CDR3 DNA is TGCGCCAGCAGCCCAGTTGGGGCCGGGGGTACGCAGTATTTT.

The rearrangement joins TRBV5-6 to TRBJ2-7; D gene uncertain. V was pared by 1 base and J by 6 bases, with 8 bases between. The CDR3 extends over 12 amino acids. Per the germline V gene, CDR1 is SGHDT and CDR2 is YYEEEE. The CDR3 sequence is CASSLFGFEQYV. CDR3 nucleotides: TGTGCCAGCAGCTTGTTCGGGTTCGAGCAGTACGTC.

CDR3 DNA: TGCAGCGTTGAGGGAGGATACAATGAGCAGTTCTTC. As protein: CSVEGGYNEQFF. The chain employs TRBV29-1 and TRBJ2-1, with D possibly TRBD2 on 6 matching bases. The CDR3 runs to 12 residues. Trimming stripped 3 bases from V and 4 bases from J, with 7 bases between. Germline V gene sequence: CDR1 SQVTM, CDR2 ANQGSEA.

V and J are TRBV12-5 and TRBJ1-2; no clear D gene. With 0 bases removed from V and 13 bases from J, the gap between germline ends came to 12 bases. Germline V gene lookup returns CDR1 LGHNT and CDR2 FRNRAP. This CDR3 is 12 amino acids long. The CDR3 protein is CASGLVPGPLTF. CDR3 nucleotide sequence: TGTGCTAGTGGTTTGGTACCAGGCCCCCTCACCTTC.

J is TRBJ2-3 and V is TRBV6-5; D possibly corresponds to TRBD2 (5 bases). The CDR3 has 15 amino acids. The germline V gene has CDR1 MNHEY and CDR2 SVGAGI. The V end lost 4 bases, the J end lost 3 bases, and 14 bases lay between the germline ends. In DNA form, the CDR3 reads TGTGCCAGCAGTTTAACTCAGACTATTACAGATACGCAGTATTTT. Encoded protein: CASSLTQTITDTQYF.

The J gene is TRBJ2-4, the V gene TRBV5-1, with TRBD2 identical over 11 bases. This CDR3 is built from 15 residues. V was pared by 1 base and J by 7 bases, with 4 bases of the junction left unmatched. Germline CDR1 SGHRS, CDR2 YFSETQ. CDR3 nucleotides: TGCGCCAGCAGCTTGACTAGCGGGGGAGTGAACATTCAGTACTTC. Translating gives CASSLTSGGVNIQYF.

Only one count was recorded for this clone. The V and J genes are TRBV5-1 and TRBJ1-2; possible D gene TRBD1, 5 bases. Trimming removed 4 bases from V and 7 bases from J, with 20 bases in between. Germline CDR1 SGHRS, CDR2 YFSETQ. The CDR3 length is 15 residues. Written as DNA, the CDR3 is TGCGCCAGCAGCCCCGGGGGAGGGGAAGTAGGTGGCTACACCTTC. It codes for CASSPGGGEVGGYTF. The full variable domain, completed using reference TRBV5-1 and TRBJ1-2, is KAGVTQTPRYLIKTRGQQVTLSCSPISGHRSVSWYQQTPGQGLQFLFEYFSETQRNKGNFPGRFSGRQFSNSRSEMNVSTLELGDSALYLCASSPGGGEVGGYTFGSGTRLTVV.